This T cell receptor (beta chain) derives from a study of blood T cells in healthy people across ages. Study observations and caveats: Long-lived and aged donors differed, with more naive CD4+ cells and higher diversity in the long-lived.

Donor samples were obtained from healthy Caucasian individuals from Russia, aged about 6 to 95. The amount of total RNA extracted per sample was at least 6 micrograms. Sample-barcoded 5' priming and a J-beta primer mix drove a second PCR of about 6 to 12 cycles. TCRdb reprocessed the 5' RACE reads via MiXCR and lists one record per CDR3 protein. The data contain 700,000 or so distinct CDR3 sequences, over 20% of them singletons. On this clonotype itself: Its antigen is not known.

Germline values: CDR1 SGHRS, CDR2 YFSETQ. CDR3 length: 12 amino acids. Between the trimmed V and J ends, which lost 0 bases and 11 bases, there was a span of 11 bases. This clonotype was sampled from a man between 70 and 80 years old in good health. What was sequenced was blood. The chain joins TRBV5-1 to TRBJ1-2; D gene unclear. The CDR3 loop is CASSLEFTQYTF. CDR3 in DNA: TGCGCCAGCAGCTTGGAATTTACCCAATACACCTTC.